These 28 T cell receptor beta chains came from one sample sequenced in a study of cytomegalovirus exposure and HLA in healthy donors (TCRdb year 2017). The library came from the immunoSEQ multiplex PCR assay. For the multiplex PCR, a mixture combining 60 forward primers for TCR Vbeta segments and 13 reverse primers for TCR Jbeta segments was used. Not all clones reach the TCRdb copy of this immuneACCESS table, which keeps in-frame sequences only. Checked studies attribute under half of the gap to unresolved V genes and leave the rest unexplained. The sample has over 150,000 clones on record, approximately 80% of them singletons. The ten largest clones add up to roughly 1.2% of the sample. Sequenced: PBMCs. The receptors derive from a woman between 45 and 60 years old in good health and CMV-seronegative.

The chain has TRBV2 and TRBJ2-3; 8 nucleotides line up with TRBD1. The CDR3 consists of 17 residues. V shed 4 bases and J 3 bases; nucleotides not matched to a gene: 12. Per the germline V gene, CDR1 is SNHLY and CDR2 is FYNNEI. The CDR3 coding sequence is TGTGCCAGCAGTGCTTCGACTATGGACAGGGATACAGATACGCAGTATTTT. The encoded protein is CASSASTMDRDTDTQYF. The full variable domain, completed using reference TRBV2 and TRBJ2-3, is EPEVTQTPSHQVTQMGQEVILRCVPISNHLYFYWYRQILGQKVEFLVSFYNNEISEKSEIFDDQFSVERPDGSNFTLKIRSTKLEDSAMYFCASSASTMDRDTDTQYFGPGTRLTVL.

The V gene is TRBV29-1, the J gene TRBJ1-1, with D perhaps TRBD1 (6 bases). The germline V and J ends were trimmed by 5 bases and 5 bases, with 9 bases remaining between them. The CDR3 covers 11 residues. Germline lookup yields CDR1 SQVTM and CDR2 ANQGSEA. CDR3: CSVNRVTEAFF. The CDR3 DNA is TGCAGCGTTAACAGGGTAACTGAAGCTTTCTTT.

The rearrangement uses TRBV7-3 and TRBJ2-2, with 9 positions matching TRBD2. CDR3 length equals 16 residues. V shed 0 bases and J 1 base; nucleotides not matched to a gene: 0. Looked up from germline, CDR1 is SGHTA and CDR2 is FQGTGA. The CDR3: CASSLTTSGNTGELFF. In nucleotides, the CDR3 is TGTGCCAGCAGCTTAACGACTAGCGGGAACACCGGGGAGCTGTTTTTT.

In nucleotides, the CDR3 is TGTGCCAGCAGCACATGGGACAGGGGTTTTCAGACCCAGTACTTC. Its protein product is CASSTWDRGFQTQYF. The rearrangement joins TRBV7-2 to TRBJ2-5; 10 bases align to TRBD1. The CDR3 runs 15 residues. With 5 bases clipped from V and 6 bases from J, the junction kept 9 bases outside the gene matches. From germline, CDR1 is SGHTA and CDR2 FQGNSA. Supplemented by reference TRBV7-2 and TRBJ2-5, the full variable domain reads GAGVSQSPSNKVTEKGKDVELRCDPISGHTALYWYRQSLGQGLEFLIYFQGNSAPDKSGLPSDRFSAERTGGSVSTLTIQRTQQEDSAVYLCASSTWDRGFQTQYFGPGTRLLVL.

V is TRBV19 and J is TRBJ2-3; tentatively, D is TRBD2 (6 bases). V was cut by 5 bases and J by 4 bases, with 13 bases left in between. Germline V lookup: CDR1 LNHDA, CDR2 SQIVND (reference sequence). CDR3 size: 14 residues. This CDR3 reads CASSGAGRADTQYF. CDR3 nucleotide sequence: TGTGCCAGTAGTGGCGCGGGAAGGGCAGATACGCAGTATTTT.

This clone was counted a single time. The rearrangement uses TRBV15 and TRBJ2-1; 8 bases align to TRBD2. Germline trimming cut 5 bases from V and 2 bases from J; bases unmatched to any gene: 8. CDR1 and CDR2 (germline): LNHNV, YYDKDF (reference sequence). This CDR3 contains 16 residues. CDR3 nucleotide sequence: TGTGCCACCAGCGCTCCGACTAGCGAGGCCTACAATGAGCAGTTCTTC. It codes for CATSAPTSEAYNEQFF. Full variable domain (outside the CDR3, taken from reference TRBV15 and TRBJ2-1): DAMVIQNPRYQVTQFGKPVTLSCSQTLNHNVMYWYQQKSSQAPKLLFHYYDKDFNNEADTPDNFQSRRPNTSFCFLDIRSPGLGDTAMYLCATSAPTSEAYNEQFFGPGTRLTVL.

This clone came up a few times. This chain links TRBV28 with TRBJ1-2; TRBD1 matches 10 bases. The CDR3 totals 22 residues. Germline assignment: CDR1 MDHEN and CDR2 SYDVKM. V lost 3 bases and J lost 2; bases outside the gene matches: 24. This chain's CDR3 is CASSFPTRDRGYWGIKNYGYTF. The CDR3 DNA reads TGTGCCAGCAGTTTCCCTACCCGGGACAGGGGATATTGGGGAATCAAGAACTATGGCTACACCTTC.

V is TRBV27 and J is TRBJ2-5; TRBD2 matches at 11 bases. The end of the DNA fits TRBJ2-7 better, so the J call may be wrong. This CDR3 spans 16 amino acids. Germline V gives CDR1 MNHEY, CDR2 SMNVEV (reference sequence). The CDR3 DNA sequence: TGTGCCAGCAGTTTAGGTCGGGCTAGCGGGGGGTACGAGCAGTACTTC. Translated, it gives CASSLGRASGGYEQYF.

This clone showed up just a few times. The V call is TRBV4-1, the J call TRBJ2-2; D is perhaps TRBD1 (6 bases). CDR1 is MGHRA and CDR2 is YSYEKL in the germline V gene. With 1 base removed from V and 7 bases from J, the gap between germline ends came to 13 bases. This CDR3 contains 15 residues. CDR3 sequence (DNA): TGCGCCAGCAGCCAAGCTGGGGGCGTAATCGGGGAGCTGTTTTTT. Translating gives CASSQAGGVIGELFF.

The chain employs TRBV2 and TRBJ1-2; D possibly corresponds to TRBD1 (5 bases). The CDR3 loop spans 14 amino acids. The V end was cut by 8 bases, the J end by 4 bases, with 17 bases between. From germline, CDR1 is SNHLY and CDR2 FYNNEI. CDR3 sequence reads: CASHLQGAAYGYTF. The CDR3 region has the DNA TGTGCCAGCCACCTCCAGGGCGCCGCCTATGGCTACACCTTC.

The rearrangement uses TRBV5-1 and TRBJ1-2, with unresolved D. Per the germline V gene, CDR1 is SGHRS and CDR2 is YFSETQ. This CDR3 is 13 amino acids long. V dropped 0 bases and J dropped 4 bases, with 7 bases sitting between them. CDR3 loop: CASSLGGGYGYTF. CDR3 sequence (DNA): TGCGCCAGCAGCTTGGGTGGAGGCTATGGCTACACCTTC.

V usage is TRBV14 and J usage is TRBJ2-1; D ambiguous. CDR3 length: 13 amino acids. V was cut by 1 base and J by 12 bases, with 13 bases left in between. CDR1 is SGHDN, CDR2 FVKESK, per germline. The chain's CDR3 is CASSQGPQRLQFF. For the CDR3, the DNA is TGTGCCAGCAGCCAAGGGCCCCAACGTTTGCAGTTCTTC.

This chain uses TRBV9 with TRBJ1-2; a weak D match, TRBD1 (6 bases). V was pared by 6 bases and J by 3 bases, with 12 bases between. Germline V lookup: CDR1 SGDLS, CDR2 YYNGEE. The CDR3 sequence is 13 residues long. CDR3 sequence: CASTAQGYYGYTF. The CDR3 DNA sequence: TGTGCCAGCACCGCTCAGGGGTACTATGGCTACACCTTC.

The gene calls are TRBV19 and TRBJ1-5, with 7 bases aligning to TRBD1. The ends lost 6 bases at V and 1 base at J; junction bases unmatched: 15. The CDR3 loop spans 18 amino acids. Per the germline V gene, CDR1 is LNHDA and CDR2 is SQIVND (reference sequence). CDR3 loop: CASSPPVYRGRSNQPQHF. In DNA form, the CDR3 reads TGTGCCAGTAGCCCCCCCGTTTACAGGGGAAGGAGCAATCAGCCCCAGCATTTT.

The V gene is TRBV5-4, the J gene TRBJ2-3, with a tentative D call TRBD1 (5 bases). Germline V lookup: CDR1 SGHNT, CDR2 YYREEE (reference sequence). V gave up 0 bases and J gave up 3 bases, with 8 bases separating them. This CDR3 has 14 amino acids. CDR3 region: CASSLARTTDTQYF. In DNA, the CDR3 is TGTGCCAGCAGCTTGGCCCGGACAACAGATACGCAGTATTTT.

The chain carries TRBV18 and TRBJ2-6; TRBD1 agrees at 8 bases. The CDR3 loop spans 17 amino acids. Trimming cost V 3 bases and J 0 bases; bases outside gene matches: 4. In germline, CDR1 is KGHSH, CDR2 LQKENI. The CDR3 spells CASSPDRGRSGANVLTF. CDR3 nucleotides: TGTGCCAGCTCACCTGACAGGGGCCGCTCTGGGGCCAACGTCCTGACTTTC.

V and J are TRBV4-1 and TRBJ2-3; D remains unclear. Trimming pared 4 bases from V and 0 bases from J, leaving 11 bases between. The V gene's germline CDR1 is MGHRA and CDR2 YSYEKL. The CDR3 length is 15 residues. In DNA form, the CDR3 reads TGCGCCAGCAGCCCCTCTCGAGGTAGCACAGATACGCAGTATTTT. Translation: CASSPSRGSTDTQYF.

The chain combines TRBV5-4 with TRBJ2-3; D is possibly TRBD2 (6 bases). In germline, CDR1 is SGHNT, CDR2 YYREEE (reference sequence). Trimming pared 4 bases from V and 2 bases from J, leaving 11 bases between. This CDR3 has 14 residues. DNA of the CDR3: TGTGCCAGCAGCCTTAGCGGAAACACAGATACGCAGTATTTT. Encoded protein: CASSLSGNTDTQYF.

The CDR3 here is CASSPLGGDYNEQFF. In nucleotides, the CDR3 is TGTGCCAGCTCACCGCTAGGGGGAGACTACAATGAGCAGTTCTTC. V and J are TRBV18 and TRBJ2-1, with D possibly matching TRBD1 (6 bases). CDR3 length: 15 amino acids. V was cut by 3 bases and J by 3 bases, with 12 bases left in between. In germline, CDR1 is KGHSH, CDR2 LQKENI.

The chain links TRBV7-9 to TRBJ2-1, with 7 bases fitting TRBD1. The CDR3 totals 16 residues. V trimming: 2 bases; J trimming: 2 bases; junction bases outside the gene matches: 6. Germline V lookup: CDR1 SEHNR, CDR2 FQNEAQ (reference sequence). The CDR3 loop reads CASSLIGTAAYNEQFF. The CDR3 DNA is TGTGCCAGCAGCTTAATTGGGACAGCCGCCTACAATGAGCAGTTCTTC.

The chain carries TRBV4-3 and TRBJ1-2; 8 nucleotides align to TRBD1. Germline V gene sequence: CDR1 LGHNA, CDR2 YSLEER. The V gene end was trimmed by 2 bases and the J gene end by 8 bases; junction bases not matched to a gene: 10. The CDR3 spans 15 residues. This CDR3 is CASSQQYGQGHGYTF. CDR3 nucleotide sequence: TGCGCCAGCAGCCAACAATACGGACAGGGCCACGGCTACACCTTC.

A note on this clone: The junction does not match germline at one end; this may be a read error. The chain joins TRBV5-1 to TRBJ2-5; D gene ambiguous. This CDR3 has 14 residues. The germline V gene has CDR1 SGHRS and CDR2 YFSETQ. Written as DNA, the CDR3 is TGCGCCAGCCGCTTGGGTCGCGCCGAAGAGACCCAGTACTTC. It codes for CASRLGRAEETQYF.

The chain employs TRBV7-2 and TRBJ1-4; D remains unclear. The CDR3 runs to 12 residues. Trimming pared 3 bases from V and 7 bases from J, leaving 6 bases between. Germline V gene lookup returns CDR1 SGHTA and CDR2 FQGNSA. CDR3 nucleotide sequence: TGTGCCAGCAGCTTGATGAGTGAAAAACTGTTTTTT. As protein: CASSLMSEKLFF.

V usage is TRBV7-9 and J usage is TRBJ1-1, with D unresolved. Between the trimmed V and J ends, which lost 5 bases and 7 bases, there was a span of 8 bases. The CDR3 length is 11 residues. Germline-derived CDR1 and CDR2 are SEHNR and FQNEAQ (reference sequence). The CDR3 coding sequence is TGTGCCAGCAGCCCATACTATGAAGCTTTCTTT. Translation: CASSPYYEAFF.

For the CDR3, the DNA is TGTGCCATCAGTGAGTTGGGACAGGGACTAAATCAGCCCCAGCATTTT. Translated, it gives CAISELGQGLNQPQHF. V is TRBV10-3 and J is TRBJ1-5, with TRBD1 identical over 9 bases. V lost 1 base and J lost 4; bases outside the gene matches: 5. The germline gives CDR1 ENHRY, CDR2 SYGVKD. CDR3 length: 16 amino acids.

V gene TRBV7-3 combines with J gene TRBJ2-7, with D possibly TRBD1 on 6 matching bases. With 4 bases removed from V and 6 bases from J, the gap between germline ends came to 13 bases. The CDR3 runs 13 residues. Germline lookup yields CDR1 SGHTA and CDR2 FQGTGA. Written as DNA, the CDR3 is TGTGCCAGCAGCTCCAAACAAGGGGGCGAGCAGTACTTC. Amino acids: CASSSKQGGEQYF.

V and J are TRBV4-1 and TRBJ2-4; 7 nucleotides agree with TRBD1. Germline V CDR1 and CDR2: MGHRA, YSYEKL. This CDR3 spans 17 amino acids. With 0 bases clipped from V and 1 base from J, the junction kept 6 bases outside the gene matches. The CDR3 protein is CASSQENRGFAKNIQYF. CDR3 DNA sequence: TGCGCCAGCAGCCAAGAAAACAGGGGATTTGCCAAAAACATTCAGTACTTC.

The chain employs TRBV6-5 and TRBJ1-6; 9 nucleotides line up with TRBD1. The CDR3 is 14 amino acids. CDR1 is MNHEY and CDR2 is SVGAGI in the germline V gene. With 6 bases clipped from V and 7 bases from J, the junction kept 4 bases outside the gene matches. CDR3 nucleotide sequence: TGTGCCAGCAGCGAGGGACAGGGAAATTCACCCCTCCACTTT. It translates to CASSEGQGNSPLHF.